This TCR beta chain is drawn from a study of blood T cell repertoires in COVID-19. Overall study: There were acute and convalescent COVID-19 samples, and they came from the United States, Italy and Spain.

The table came from immunoSEQ multiplex PCR; TCRdb's copy has only in-frame clones and leaves some out. Among roughly 250,000 clones, approximately 80% were seen once, and the ten largest hold 4% to 6%. The CDR3 contains 13 residues. V was cut by 1 base and J by 5 bases, with 5 bases left in between. From germline, CDR1 is KGHSH and CDR2 LQKENI. This clone was seen only a few times. Sequencing was performed on peripheral blood. This clonotype was sampled from a woman older than 75 with active or convalescent COVID-19. V and J are TRBV18 and TRBJ2-2; a weak D match, TRBD1 (5 bases). CDR3 residues: CASSPQGTGELFF. CDR3 bases: TGTGCCAGCTCACCACAGGGGACCGGGGAGCTGTTTTTT. The full variable domain, its missing parts supplied by reference TRBV18 and TRBJ2-2, is NAGVMQNPRHLVRRRGQEARLRCSPMKGHSHVYWYRQLPEEGLKFMVYLQKENIIDESGMPKERFSAEFPKEGPSILRIQQVVRGDSAAYFCASSPQGTGELFFGEGSRLTVL.